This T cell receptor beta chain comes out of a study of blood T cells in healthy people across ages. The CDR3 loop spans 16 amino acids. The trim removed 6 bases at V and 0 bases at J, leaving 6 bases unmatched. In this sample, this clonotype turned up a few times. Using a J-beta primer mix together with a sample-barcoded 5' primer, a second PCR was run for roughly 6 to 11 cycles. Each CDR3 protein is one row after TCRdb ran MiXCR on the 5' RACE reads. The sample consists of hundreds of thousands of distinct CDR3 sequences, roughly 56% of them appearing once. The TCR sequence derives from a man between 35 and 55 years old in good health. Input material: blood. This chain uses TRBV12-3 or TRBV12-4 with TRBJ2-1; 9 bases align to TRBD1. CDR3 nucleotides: TGTGCCAGCAGGGCCTACAGGGGGCCCTCCTACAATGAGCAGTTCTTC. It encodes CASRAYRGPSYNEQFF.